These T cell receptor beta chains were read from a single sample in a study of CD8 T cells in ankylosing spondylitis. TCRdb re-analysed the 5' RACE reads in MiXCR, keeping a single row per CDR3 protein. Of under 200,000 distinct CDR3 sequences in the sample, around 13% were seen once. The sample was blood, either unsorted or a sorted T cell fraction (not recorded which). The receptors derive from a female donor with ankylosing spondylitis or in good health (not recorded which). Each CDR3 is given with its conserved first and last residue. D genes are given only for firm matches. Clone size is given for some rows only: seen once, a few or many times, or a class if the clone is expanded.

clone size	V gene	D gene	J gene	CDR3 DNA	CDR3 protein
many	TRBV20-1	NA	TRBJ2-5	TGCAGTGCGGTCGGACGGGGGGAGACCCAGTACTTC	CSAVGRGETQYF
few	TRBV15	NA	TRBJ2-1	TGTGCCACCAGCACGGACAGGGAGGGCGGTGAGCAGTTCTTC	CATSTDREGGEQFF
many	TRBV7-2	NA	TRBJ2-7	TGTGCCAGCAGCTTTGGTCGTGACTACGAGCAGTACTTC	CASSFGRDYEQYF
many	TRBV20-1	NA	TRBJ2-7	TGCAGTGGGAAGCAAACCTCCTACGAGCAGTACTTC	CSGKQTSYEQYF
few	TRBV27	TRBD1	TRBJ2-3	TGTGCCAGCAGTCCTAGGGGGCGCGACACAGATACGCAGTATTTT	CASSPRGRDTDTQYF
many	TRBV7-2	NA	TRBJ2-1	TGTGCCAGCAGCTTAAACCCCGGGTACAATGAGCAGTTCTTC	CASSLNPGYNEQFF
few	TRBV5-1	NA	TRBJ2-2	TGCGCCAGCAGCTTGGCGGAGCGGAACACCGGGGAGCTGTTTTTT	CASSLAERNTGELFF
few	TRBV20-1	NA	TRBJ2-3	TGCAGTGCTAGAGTCCTCAGGAAGGCAGATACGCAGTATTTT	CSARVLRKADTQYF
NA	TRBV7-7	NA	TRBJ2-2	TGTGCTAGCAGCCCCTCGGAGGGCACCGGGGAGCTGTTTTTT	CASSPSEGTGELFF
many	TRBV6-1	TRBD1	TRBJ1-2	TGTGCCAGCAGGGGTACAGGGGACTATGGCTACACCTTC	CASRGTGDYGYTF
many	TRBV6-2/TRBV6-3	TRBD2	TRBJ2-1	TGTGCCAGCAGATCCGGACTAGCGCGAATCTACAATGAGCAGTTCTTC	CASRSGLARIYNEQFF
few	TRBV7-2	NA	TRBJ2-7	TGTGCCAGCAGCCCGAGGGAAGGGGGGGCCTACGAGCAGTACTTC	CASSPREGGAYEQYF
many	TRBV9	TRBD2	TRBJ2-7	TGTGCCAGCAGCGTAGGAGGGACTAGCGGGAACGAGCAGTACTTC	CASSVGGTSGNEQYF
many	TRBV29-1	TRBD1	TRBJ1-1	TGCAGCGGACGGGACAGGAACACTGAAGCTTTCTTT	CSGRDRNTEAFF
few	TRBV5-1	TRBD2	TRBJ2-1	TGCGCCAGCAGCTTGGCAGGGAGGGGTCGAGAGCAGTTCTTC	CASSLAGRGREQFF
many	TRBV5-1	TRBD2	TRBJ2-1	TGCGCCAGCAGCTTCGGTCGTCGGGGACTAGCGGGAGAAGGGACCTACAATGAGCAGTTCTTC	CASSFGRRGLAGEGTYNEQFF
few	TRBV11-2	TRBD1	TRBJ1-2	TGTGCCAGCAGCTTACAAGGGGGCTTTGGCTACACCTTC	CASSLQGGFGYTF
many	TRBV29-1	NA	TRBJ1-1	TGCAGCGTTGACAGCCCTGAGGACGCTGAAGCTTTCTTT	CSVDSPEDAEAFF
few	TRBV18	NA	TRBJ1-1	TGTGCCAGCTCACCCCCTTCGGGCCACGGTGAAGCTTTCTTT	CASSPPSGHGEAFF
many	TRBV20-1	NA	TRBJ2-2	TGCAGTGCCCCTCCGGGCGGGACCACCGGGGAGCTGTTTTTT	CSAPPGGTTGELFF
NA	TRBV7-9	TRBD1	TRBJ1-1	TGTGCCAGCAGCTTAACGCGGGACAGGGGGCGGAACACTGAAGCTTTCTTT	CASSLTRDRGRNTEAFF
NA	TRBV28	TRBD1	TRBJ1-1	TGTGCCAGCAGTCCGGACAGGGACATGAACACTGAAGCTTTCTTT	CASSPDRDMNTEAFF
few	TRBV29-1	NA	TRBJ2-1	TGCAGCGTTCAAGGGGCCAATGAGCAGTTCTTC	CSVQGANEQFF
few	TRBV25-1	NA	TRBJ1-2	TGTGCCAGCAGTGAATTGTCAGCATATGGCTACACCTTC	CASSELSAYGYTF
NA	TRBV7-8	NA	TRBJ1-1	TGTGCCAGCAGCTCAGGGGCGGGTGAAGCTTTCTTT	CASSSGAGEAFF
many	TRBV29-1	TRBD1	TRBJ1-2	TGCAGCGCCAATGGGGGGACAGGGGACTATGGCTACACCTTC	CSANGGTGDYGYTF
NA	TRBV20-1	NA	TRBJ1-2	TGCACCGTGGGGGTCAGGGAGGTCTATGGTTATGGCTACACCTTC	CTVGVREVYGYGYTF
many	TRBV19	TRBD1	TRBJ1-5	TGTGCCAGTGATCCCGGACAGGGGTATCAGCCCCAGCATTTT	CASDPGQGYQPQHF
many	TRBV5-6	NA	TRBJ2-1	TGTGCCAGCAGAGACGGGACGGGGGGCAGCGAGCAGTTCTTC	CASRDGTGGSEQFF
many	TRBV5-1	TRBD1	TRBJ2-4	TGCGCCAGCAGCTTAAGGGTACCGGGACAGGGTGTTAGTACGGCGGCCAAAAACATTCAGTACTTC	CASSLRVPGQGVSTAAKNIQYF
few	TRBV5-1	NA	TRBJ2-1	TGCGCCAGCACCCGTTTGGGGCTAGCGAATGAGCAGTTCTTC	CASTRLGLANEQFF
many	TRBV4-2	NA	TRBJ1-1	TGTGCCAGCAGCCAAGATCCATCTGGGCACACTGAAGCTTTCTTT	CASSQDPSGHTEAFF
few	TRBV30	TRBD1	TRBJ1-5	TGTGCCTCAGGGGGGAGCGGGCAGCCCCAGCATTTT	CASGGSGQPQHF
many	TRBV19	NA	TRBJ2-7	TGTGCCAGTAGTATTGTAGACAACCCCTACGAGCAGTACTTC	CASSIVDNPYEQYF
NA	TRBV20-1	TRBD1	TRBJ1-1	TGCAGCGGGACAGTTAGTAACGTCTACCCTGAAGCTTTCTTT	CSGTVSNVYPEAFF